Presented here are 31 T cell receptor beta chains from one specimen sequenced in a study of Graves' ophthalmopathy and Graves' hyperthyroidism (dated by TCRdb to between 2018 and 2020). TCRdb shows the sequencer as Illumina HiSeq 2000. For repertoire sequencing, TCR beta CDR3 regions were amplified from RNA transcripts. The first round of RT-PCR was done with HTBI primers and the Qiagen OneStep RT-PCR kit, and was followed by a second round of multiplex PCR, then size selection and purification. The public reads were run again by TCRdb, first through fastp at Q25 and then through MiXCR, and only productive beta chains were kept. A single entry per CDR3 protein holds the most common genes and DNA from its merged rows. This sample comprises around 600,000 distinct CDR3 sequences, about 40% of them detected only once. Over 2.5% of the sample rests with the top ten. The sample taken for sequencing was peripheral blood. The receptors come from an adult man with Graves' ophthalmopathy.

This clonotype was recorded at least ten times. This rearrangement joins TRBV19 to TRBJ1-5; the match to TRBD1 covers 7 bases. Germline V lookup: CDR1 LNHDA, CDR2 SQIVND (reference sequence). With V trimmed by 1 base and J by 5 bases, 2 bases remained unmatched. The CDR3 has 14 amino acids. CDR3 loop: CASSIGGGDQPQHF. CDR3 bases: TGTGCCAGTAGTATAGGAGGGGGCGATCAGCCCCAGCATTTT.

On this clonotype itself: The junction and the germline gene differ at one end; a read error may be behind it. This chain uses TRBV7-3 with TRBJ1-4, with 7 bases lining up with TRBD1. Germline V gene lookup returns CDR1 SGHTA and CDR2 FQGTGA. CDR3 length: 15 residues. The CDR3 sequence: CASTLGLGTAEKLFF. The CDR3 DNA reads TGCGCCAGCACTTTGGGACTGGGGACAGCTGAAAAACTGTTTTTT.

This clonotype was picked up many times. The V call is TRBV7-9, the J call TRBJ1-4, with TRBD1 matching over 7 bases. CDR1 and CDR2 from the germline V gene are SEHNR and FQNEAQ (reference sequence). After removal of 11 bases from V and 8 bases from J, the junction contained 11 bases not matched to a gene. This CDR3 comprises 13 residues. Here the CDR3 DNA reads TGTGCCGCCGAGACAGGGCTGGTCGAAAAACTGTTTTTT. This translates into CAAETGLVEKLFF.

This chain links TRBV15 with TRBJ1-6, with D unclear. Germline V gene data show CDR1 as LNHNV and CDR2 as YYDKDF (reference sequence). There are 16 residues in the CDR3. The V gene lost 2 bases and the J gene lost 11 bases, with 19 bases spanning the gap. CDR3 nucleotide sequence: TGTGCCACCAGCAGATTCGGCCAAAAGCGGGAAGCACCCCTCCACTTT. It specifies CATSRFGQKREAPLHF.

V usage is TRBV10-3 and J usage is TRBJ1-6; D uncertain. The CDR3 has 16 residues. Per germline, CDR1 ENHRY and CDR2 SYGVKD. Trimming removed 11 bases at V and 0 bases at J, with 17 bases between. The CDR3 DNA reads TGTGCCGGCAGTTACTCCGCGGGCTCCTATAATTCACCCCTCCACTTT. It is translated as CAGSYSAGSYNSPLHF.

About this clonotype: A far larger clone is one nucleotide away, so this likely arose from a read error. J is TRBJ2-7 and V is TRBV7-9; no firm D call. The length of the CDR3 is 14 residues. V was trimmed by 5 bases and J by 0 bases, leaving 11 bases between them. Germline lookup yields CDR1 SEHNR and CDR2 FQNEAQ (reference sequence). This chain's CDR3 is CASSLSDGSYEQYF. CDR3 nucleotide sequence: TGTGCCAGCAGCCTGTCGGATGGCTCCTACGAGCAGTACTTC.

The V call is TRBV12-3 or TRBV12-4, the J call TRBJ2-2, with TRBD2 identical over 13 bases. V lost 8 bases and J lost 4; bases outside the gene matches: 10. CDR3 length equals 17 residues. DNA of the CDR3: TGTGCCAGCGGCGGAAAAGGGACTAGCGGGACCACCGGGGAGCTGTTTTTT. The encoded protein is CASGGKGTSGTTGELFF.

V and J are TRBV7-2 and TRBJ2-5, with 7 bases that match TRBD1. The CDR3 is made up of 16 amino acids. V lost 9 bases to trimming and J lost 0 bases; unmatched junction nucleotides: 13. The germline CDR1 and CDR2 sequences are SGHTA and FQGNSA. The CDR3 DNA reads TGTGCCAGTAGCCCCGGGACAGAGACGTACCAAGAGACCCAGTACTTC. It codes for CASSPGTETYQETQYF.

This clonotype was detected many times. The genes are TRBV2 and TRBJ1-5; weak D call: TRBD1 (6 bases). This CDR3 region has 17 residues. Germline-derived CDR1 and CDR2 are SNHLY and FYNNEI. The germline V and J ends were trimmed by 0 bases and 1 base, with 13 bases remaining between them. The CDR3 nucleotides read TGTGCCAGCAGTGAAGCGCTTGGAGGGGGAAGCAATCAGCCCCAGCATTTT. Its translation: CASSEALGGGSNQPQHF. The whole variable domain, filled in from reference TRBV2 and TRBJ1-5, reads EPEVTQTPSHQVTQMGQEVILRCVPISNHLYFYWYRQILGQKVEFLVSFYNNEISEKSEIFDDQFSVERPDGSNFTLKIRSTKLEDSAMYFCASSEALGGGSNQPQHFGDGTRLSIL.

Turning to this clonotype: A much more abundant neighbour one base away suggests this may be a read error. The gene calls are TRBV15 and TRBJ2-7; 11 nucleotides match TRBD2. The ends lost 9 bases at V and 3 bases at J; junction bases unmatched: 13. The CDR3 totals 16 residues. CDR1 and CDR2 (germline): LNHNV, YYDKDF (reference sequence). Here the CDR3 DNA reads TGTGCCACGCGAGGCCTAGCGGGAGGAGCGCACTACGAGCAGTACTTC. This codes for CATRGLAGGAHYEQYF.

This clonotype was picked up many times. CDR3: CASSLSPATVYGYTF. The CDR3 DNA sequence: TGTGCCAGCAGCTTGTCCCCTGCGACAGTCTATGGCTACACCTTC. The J gene is TRBJ1-2, the V gene TRBV5-8, with D possibly TRBD1 on 5 matching bases. The CDR3 sequence is 15 residues long. CDR1 is SGHTS and CDR2 is YDEGEE in the germline V gene. Trimming took 1 base from V and 4 from J, leaving 14 bases between them.

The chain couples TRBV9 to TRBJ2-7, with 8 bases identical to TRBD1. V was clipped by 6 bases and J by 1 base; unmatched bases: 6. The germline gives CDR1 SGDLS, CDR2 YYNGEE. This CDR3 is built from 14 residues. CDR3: CASNSGTGSYEQYF. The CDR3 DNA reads TGTGCCAGCAACTCTGGGACAGGATCCTACGAGCAGTACTTC.

The CDR3 here is CASSFFNRHEQPQHF. DNA for the CDR3: TGTGCCAGCAGCTTCTTCAATCGACACGAGCAGCCCCAGCATTTT. The V and J genes are TRBV5-6 and TRBJ1-5; D not resolved. V dropped 2 bases and J dropped 7 bases, with 16 bases sitting between them. This CDR3 region has 15 residues. Germline values: CDR1 SGHDT, CDR2 YYEEEE.

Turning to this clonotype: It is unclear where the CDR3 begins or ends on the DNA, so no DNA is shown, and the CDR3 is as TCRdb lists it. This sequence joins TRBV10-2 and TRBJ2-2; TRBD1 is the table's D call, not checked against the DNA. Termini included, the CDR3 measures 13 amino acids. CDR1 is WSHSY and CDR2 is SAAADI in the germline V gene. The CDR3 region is CASRDWGPGSCFF.

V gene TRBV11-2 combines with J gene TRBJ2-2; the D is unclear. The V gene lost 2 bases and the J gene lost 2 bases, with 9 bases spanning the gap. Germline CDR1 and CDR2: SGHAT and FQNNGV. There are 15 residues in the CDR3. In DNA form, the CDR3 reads TGTGCCAGCAGCTTAATTCGTAGAAACACCGGGGAGCTGTTTTTT. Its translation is CASSLIRRNTGELFF.

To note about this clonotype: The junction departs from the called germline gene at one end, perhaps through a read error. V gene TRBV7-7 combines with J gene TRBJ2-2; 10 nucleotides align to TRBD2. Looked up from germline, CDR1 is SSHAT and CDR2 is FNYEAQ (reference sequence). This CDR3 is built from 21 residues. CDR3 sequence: CASSLRLAGARDNSNTGELFF. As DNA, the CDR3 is TGTGCTAGCAGCTTAAGGCTAGCGGGGGCTCGTGACAATTCGAACACCGGGGAGCTGTTTTTT.

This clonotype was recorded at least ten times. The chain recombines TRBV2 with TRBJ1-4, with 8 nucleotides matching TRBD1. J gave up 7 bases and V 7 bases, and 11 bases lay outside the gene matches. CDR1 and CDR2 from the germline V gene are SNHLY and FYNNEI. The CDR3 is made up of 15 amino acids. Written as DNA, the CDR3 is TGTGCCAGCACCCGAAAGGGGACAGGAAGTGAAAAACTGTTTTTT. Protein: CASTRKGTGSEKLFF.

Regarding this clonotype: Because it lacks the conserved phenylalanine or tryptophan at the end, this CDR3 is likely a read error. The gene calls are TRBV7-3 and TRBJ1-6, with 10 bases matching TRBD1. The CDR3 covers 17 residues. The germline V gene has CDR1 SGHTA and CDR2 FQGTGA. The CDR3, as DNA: TGCGCCAGCAGCCAAGGAGGGACAGGGGAAACTAATTCACCCCTCCACATT. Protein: CASSQGGTGETNSPLHI.

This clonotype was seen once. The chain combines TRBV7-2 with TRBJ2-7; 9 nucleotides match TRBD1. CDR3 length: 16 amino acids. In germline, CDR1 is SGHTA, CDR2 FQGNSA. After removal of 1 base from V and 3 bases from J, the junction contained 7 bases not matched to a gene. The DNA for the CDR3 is TGTGCCAGCAGCTTAGATCGGGCGGGACAGGGCTACGAGCAGTACTTC. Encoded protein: CASSLDRAGQGYEQYF.

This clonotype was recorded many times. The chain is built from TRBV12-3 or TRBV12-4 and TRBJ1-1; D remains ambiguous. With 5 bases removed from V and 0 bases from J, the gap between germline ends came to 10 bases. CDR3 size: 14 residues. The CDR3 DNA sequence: TGTGCCAGCAGTCCTCCCCCCCTGAACACTGAAGCTTTCTTT. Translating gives CASSPPPLNTEAFF.

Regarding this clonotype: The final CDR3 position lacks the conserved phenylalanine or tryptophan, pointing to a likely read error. CDR3 in amino acids: CASSTTGGYTEAFL. Here the CDR3 DNA reads TGTGCCAGCAGTACGACAGGGGGCTATACTGAAGCTTTCCTT. The chain joins TRBV12-3 or TRBV12-4 to TRBJ1-1, with TRBD1 matching over 10 bases. CDR3 length: 14 amino acids. J lost 5 bases, V lost 5 bases, and 5 bases had no gene match.

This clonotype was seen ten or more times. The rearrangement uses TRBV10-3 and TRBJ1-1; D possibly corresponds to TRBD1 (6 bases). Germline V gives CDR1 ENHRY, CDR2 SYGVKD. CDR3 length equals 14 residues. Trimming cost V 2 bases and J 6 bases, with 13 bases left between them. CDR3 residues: CAISERGAGSEAFF. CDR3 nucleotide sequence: TGTGCCATCAGTGAGCGGGGGGCAGGGTCTGAAGCTTTCTTT.

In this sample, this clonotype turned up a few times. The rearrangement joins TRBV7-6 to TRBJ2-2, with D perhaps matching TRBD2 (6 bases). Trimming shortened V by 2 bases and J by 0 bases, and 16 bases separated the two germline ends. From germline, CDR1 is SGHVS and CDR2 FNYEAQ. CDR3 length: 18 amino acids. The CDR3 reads CASSLFPLGGANTGELFF. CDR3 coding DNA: TGTGCCAGCAGCTTATTCCCCCTCGGCGGGGCGAACACCGGGGAGCTGTTTTTT.

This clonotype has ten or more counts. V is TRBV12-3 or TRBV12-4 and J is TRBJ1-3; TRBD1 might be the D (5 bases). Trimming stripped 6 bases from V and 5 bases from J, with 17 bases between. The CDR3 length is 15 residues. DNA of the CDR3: TGTGCCAGCAGCAATAGAGGGACCGATAGAAACACCATATATTTT. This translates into CASSNRGTDRNTIYF.

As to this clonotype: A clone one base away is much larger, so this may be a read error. The CDR3 sequence: CSAGTGPSPLHF. CDR3 nucleotides: TGCAGTGCTGGCACAGGGCCCTCACCCCTCCACTTT. This sequence joins TRBV20-1 and TRBJ1-6, with D perhaps matching TRBD1 (6 bases). V lost 5 bases and J 10 bases, leaving 12 bases between the germline ends. Germline V gives CDR1 DFQATT, CDR2 SNEGSKA (reference sequence). The CDR3 covers 12 residues.

The DNA for the CDR3 is TGTGCCAGCAGCCGAGGGACAGGAGACACTGAAGCTTTCTTT. Amino acids: CASSRGTGDTEAFF. The chain combines TRBV7-9 with TRBJ1-1, with TRBD1 identical over 8 bases. The J segment lost 3 bases and the V segment lost 5 bases, leaving 5 bases of the junction unmatched. Germline V gene data show CDR1 as SEHNR and CDR2 as FQNEAQ (reference sequence). This CDR3 has 14 residues. The complete variable domain, with remaining parts taken from reference TRBV7-9 and TRBJ1-1, reads DTGVSQNPRHKITKRGQNVTFRCDPISEHNRLYWYRQTLGQGPEFLTYFQNEAQLEKSRLLSDRFSAERPKGSFSTLEIQRTEQGDSAMYLCASSRGTGDTEAFFGQGTRLTVV.

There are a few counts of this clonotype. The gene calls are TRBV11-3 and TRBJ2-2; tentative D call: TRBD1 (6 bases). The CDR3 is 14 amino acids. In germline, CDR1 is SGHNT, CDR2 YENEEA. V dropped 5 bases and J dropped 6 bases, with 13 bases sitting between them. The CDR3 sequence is CASSTTQGPGELFF. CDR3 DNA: TGTGCCAGCAGCACCACACAGGGCCCCGGGGAGCTGTTTTTT.

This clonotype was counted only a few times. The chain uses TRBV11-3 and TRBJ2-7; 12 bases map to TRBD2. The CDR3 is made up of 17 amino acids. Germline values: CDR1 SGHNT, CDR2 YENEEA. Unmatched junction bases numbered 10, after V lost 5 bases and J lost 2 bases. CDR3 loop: CASSGSTSGGSTYEQYF. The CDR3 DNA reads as TGTGCCAGCAGCGGCAGTACTAGCGGGGGGTCTACCTACGAGCAGTACTTC.

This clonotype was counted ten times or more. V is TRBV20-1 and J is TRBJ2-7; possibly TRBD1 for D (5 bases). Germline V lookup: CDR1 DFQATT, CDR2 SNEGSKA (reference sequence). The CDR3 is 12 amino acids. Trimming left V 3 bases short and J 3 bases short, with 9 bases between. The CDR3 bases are TGCAGTGCTAGTGTAACAGGCTACGAGCAGTACTTC. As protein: CSASVTGYEQYF.

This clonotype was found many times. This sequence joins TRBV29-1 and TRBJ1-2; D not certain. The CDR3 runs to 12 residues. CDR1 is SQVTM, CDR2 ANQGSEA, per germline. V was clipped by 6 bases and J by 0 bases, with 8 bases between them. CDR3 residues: CSVEDSNYGYTF. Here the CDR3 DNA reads TGCAGCGTGGAGGACTCTAACTATGGCTACACCTTC.

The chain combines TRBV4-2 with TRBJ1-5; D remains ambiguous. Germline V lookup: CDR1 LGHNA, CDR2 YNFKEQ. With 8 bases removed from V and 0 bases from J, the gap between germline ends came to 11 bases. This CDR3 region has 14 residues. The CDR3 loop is CASSVSDSNQPQHF. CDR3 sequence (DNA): TGTGCCAGCTCTGTCTCAGATAGCAATCAGCCCCAGCATTTT.